The sequence of this T cell receptor beta chain was determined in a study of cytomegalovirus exposure and HLA in healthy donors. The wider study: An earlier analysis found 100 million or so unique TCR beta sequences from about 190 million T cells. Study observations and caveats: When analyzed later, the rates of TCR association showed variation by HLA locus, with DRB1 the most and HLA-C the fewest. One later analysis reportedly identified an Asian-associated ancestry cluster that showed fewer N-insertions than the approximately 710-donor mean.

With regard to this clone: Its matching antigen is unknown.

This CDR3 is 17 amino acids long. Germline CDR1 is SGHRS and CDR2 is YFSETQ. V gave up 5 bases and J gave up 4 bases, with 24 bases separating them. 13 Jbeta primers and 60 Vbeta primers were used for the PCR. The table came from immunoSEQ multiplex PCR; TCRdb's copy has only in-frame clones and leaves some out. The sample records about 120,000 clones, about 80% being singletons. The chain carries TRBV5-1 and TRBJ2-5; TRBD2 might be the D (6 bases). The sample taken for sequencing was PBMCs. The TCR was taken from a female donor in good health and CMV-seropositive. The CDR3 sequence: CASRYSWGLYGGETQYF. The DNA for the CDR3 is TGCGCCAGCAGATACTCCTGGGGACTTTACGGGGGAGAGACCCAGTACTTC. Filled out from reference TRBV5-1 and TRBJ2-5, the complete variable domain reads KAGVTQTPRYLIKTRGQQVTLSCSPISGHRSVSWYQQTPGQGLQFLFEYFSETQRNKGNFPGRFSGRQFSNSRSEMNVSTLELGDSALYLCASRYSWGLYGGETQYFGPGTRLLVL.